The 28 T cell receptor beta chains in this list originate from one sample, sequenced in a study of T cell responses to AZD1222 COVID-19 vaccine. The assay was immunoSEQ multiplex PCR, and TCRdb's table has in-frame clones only and misses some. The sample yields some 140,000 clones, roughly 90% seen once. The sequences come from peripheral blood, collected on day 0 of AZD1222 vaccination. These receptors all stem from an adult in good health.

This rearrangement joins TRBV7-9 to TRBJ2-3; maybe TRBD1 (6 bases). With 6 bases removed from V and 2 bases from J, the gap between germline ends came to 12 bases. CDR3 length equals 14 residues. CDR1 and CDR2 (germline): SEHNR, FQNEAQ (reference sequence). The DNA for the CDR3 is TGTGCCAGCAGTAGGGGGTCGGCCACAGATACGCAGTATTTT. This sequence encodes CASSRGSATDTQYF.

V and J are TRBV5-1 and TRBJ1-4; 7 bases agree with TRBD1. V dropped 3 bases and J dropped 7; count of bases not matched to a gene: 6. This CDR3 is built from 14 residues. The germline gives CDR1 SGHRS, CDR2 YFSETQ. CDR3 DNA: TGCGCCAGCAGCTACAGGGGCCTCTCTGAAAAACTGTTTTTT. It translates to CASSYRGLSEKLFF.

The table lists this clone with a count of one. The V call is TRBV28, the J call TRBJ2-2, with TRBD1 matching 8 bases. The CDR3 is 18 residues long. From germline, CDR1 is MDHEN and CDR2 SYDVKM. Unmatched junction bases numbered 9, after V lost 2 bases and J lost 1 base. The chain's CDR3 is CASSLPDRTGKNTGELFF. DNA of the CDR3: TGTGCCAGCAGTTTACCGGACAGGACAGGGAAGAACACCGGGGAGCTGTTTTTT. The full variable domain, in which reference TRBV28 and TRBJ2-2 provide the parts outside the CDR3, is DVKVTQSSRYLVKRTGEKVFLECVQDMDHENMFWYRQDPGLGLRLIYFSYDVKMKEKGDIPEGYSVSREKKERFSLILESASTNQTSMYLCASSLPDRTGKNTGELFFGEGSRLTVL.

This chain uses TRBV7-8 with TRBJ2-1, with 11 bases identical to TRBD2. This CDR3 is built from 16 residues. The V gene's germline CDR1 is SGHVS and CDR2 FQNEAQ. Losses at the gene ends were 3 bases for V and 8 bases for J; bases not matched to a gene: 9. The CDR3 spells CASSFTSGGGLYEQFF. The CDR3 DNA follows: TGTGCCAGCAGCTTTACTAGCGGGGGAGGGCTCTATGAGCAGTTCTTC.

The rearrangement links TRBV28 to TRBJ2-7, with 7 bases fitting TRBD2. Germline loops: CDR1 MDHEN, CDR2 SYDVKM. Unmatched junction bases numbered 8, after V lost 5 bases and J lost 1 base. The CDR3 consists of 15 residues. The CDR3 loop reads CASSPPGAGSYEQYF. DNA of the CDR3: TGTGCCAGCAGTCCCCCGGGAGCGGGGTCCTACGAGCAGTACTTC.

The chain employs TRBV6-1 and TRBJ2-1; the D is unclear. The CDR3 loop spans 15 amino acids. Germline CDR1 MNHNS, CDR2 SASEGT. The V gene lost 3 bases and the J gene lost 7 bases, with 16 bases spanning the gap. CDR3 nucleotides: TGTGCCAGCAGTGAGGAACCAGGCACGATTAATGAGCAGTTCTTC. It codes for CASSEEPGTINEQFF.

This chain joins TRBV2 and TRBJ2-2; the D gene is possibly TRBD2 (6 bases). CDR1 and CDR2 (germline): SNHLY, FYNNEI. The CDR3 is made up of 13 amino acids. The V and J ends lost 10 bases and 1 base respectively, with 10 bases between them. The CDR3 nucleotides read TGTGCCATGGGGCGGGGGAACACCGGGGAGCTGTTTTTT. It yields the protein CAMGRGNTGELFF.

The rearrangement uses TRBV4-2 and TRBJ2-7; D ambiguous. The V gene's germline CDR1 is LGHNA and CDR2 YNFKEQ. This CDR3 has 14 amino acids. The V and J ends lost 0 bases and 0 bases respectively, with 6 bases between them. The CDR3 DNA reads as TGTGCCAGCAGCCAAGATCGCTCCTCCTACGAGCAGTACTTC. It encodes CASSQDRSSYEQYF.

The chain recombines TRBV11-2 with TRBJ1-1; 10 bases line up with TRBD1. This CDR3 spans 13 amino acids. The trim removed 4 bases at V and 5 bases at J, leaving 1 base unmatched. Germline V lookup: CDR1 SGHAT, CDR2 FQNNGV. Here the CDR3 DNA reads TGTGCCAGCAGCTCGGGACAGGGGACTGAAGCTTTCTTT. It yields the protein CASSSGQGTEAFF.

The rearrangement joins TRBV15 to TRBJ2-2; D could derive from TRBD1 or TRBD2 (6 bases each). Germline V gene sequence: CDR1 LNHNV, CDR2 YYDKDF (reference sequence). The V end lost 5 bases, the J end lost 5 bases, and 15 bases lay between the germline ends. There are 15 residues in the CDR3. The CDR3 here is CATSGFRGPTGELFF. CDR3 in DNA: TGTGCCACCAGCGGGTTTCGGGGGCCAACCGGGGAGCTGTTTTTT.

The V gene is TRBV6-5, the J gene TRBJ1-1, with D perhaps matching TRBD1 (6 bases). The CDR3 covers 14 residues. In germline, CDR1 is MNHEY, CDR2 SVGAGI. V lost 7 bases and J 3 bases, leaving 15 bases between the germline ends. CDR3 bases: TGTGCCAGCACCTCCGGCAGGGGATACACTGAAGCTTTCTTT. Translating gives CASTSGRGYTEAFF.

J is TRBJ1-1 and V is TRBV5-1; weak D call: TRBD1 (5 bases). CDR1 is SGHRS, CDR2 YFSETQ, per germline. The CDR3 contains 16 residues. Trimming removed 4 bases from V and 0 bases from J, with 16 bases in between. DNA for the CDR3: TGCGCCAGCAGCCTCTCCGCGGAGGGGTTGAACACTGAAGCTTTCTTT. It specifies CASSLSAEGLNTEAFF.

Of note for this clone: This specimen includes other DNA sequences encoding the same CDR3. The chain links TRBV28 to TRBJ2-7; D remains ambiguous. This CDR3 is 10 amino acids long. V lost 10 bases and J lost 1, with 5 bases in between. Germline assignment: CDR1 MDHEN and CDR2 SYDVKM. CDR3 amino acids: CATLSYEQYF. In nucleotides, the CDR3 is TGTGCCACCTTATCCTACGAGCAGTACTTC.

In this sample, this clone turned up once. The rearrangement uses TRBV6-2 or TRBV6-3 and TRBJ1-5; D is unresolved. Trimming shortened V by 3 bases and J by 4 bases, and 22 bases separated the two germline ends. Germline V gene sequence: CDR1 MNHEY, CDR2 SVGEGT. The CDR3 has 18 residues. The CDR3 loop is CASSYYSMVEALNQPQHF. As DNA, the CDR3 is TGTGCCAGCAGTTATTATAGTATGGTGGAAGCCTTAAATCAGCCCCAGCATTTT.

V is TRBV20-1 and J is TRBJ1-1; possible D gene TRBD1, 6 bases. The V gene's germline CDR1 is DFQATT and CDR2 SNEGSKA (reference sequence). V was clipped by 8 bases and J by 3 bases, with 10 bases between them. The CDR3 covers 11 residues. CDR3 in amino acids: CSPPGDTEAFF. The CDR3 coding sequence is TGCAGTCCCCCAGGGGACACTGAAGCTTTCTTT.

This clone was picked up one time. The chain employs TRBV28 and TRBJ1-2; possible D gene TRBD1, 6 bases. With 3 bases removed from V and 7 bases from J, the gap between germline ends came to 12 bases. This CDR3 is 13 amino acids long. Germline V gene data show CDR1 as MDHEN and CDR2 as SYDVKM. CDR3 region: CASSLHGGGGYTF. CDR3 coding DNA: TGTGCCAGCAGTTTGCACGGAGGGGGTGGCTACACCTTC.

V is TRBV5-1 and J is TRBJ1-2; D may be TRBD1 (5 bases). The germline gives CDR1 SGHRS, CDR2 YFSETQ. The germline V and J ends were trimmed by 3 bases and 6 bases, with 12 bases remaining between them. CDR3 size: 13 residues. This CDR3 is CASSSPEGNGYTF. The CDR3, as DNA: TGCGCCAGCAGCTCCCCCGAGGGGAATGGCTACACCTTC.

This sequence joins TRBV28 and TRBJ1-5; no clear D gene. This CDR3 spans 14 amino acids. The V end was cut by 5 bases, the J end by 6 bases, with 14 bases between. The germline V gene encodes CDR1 MDHEN and CDR2 SYDVKM. CDR3: CASSLGGLSQPQHF. The CDR3 DNA reads as TGTGCCAGCAGTCTAGGAGGTTTGAGTCAGCCCCAGCATTTT.

The chain joins TRBV5-6 to TRBJ1-2, with 8 bases fitting TRBD1. V was clipped by 2 bases and J by 5 bases; unmatched bases: 8. CDR3 length: 15 residues. Germline CDR1 is SGHDT and CDR2 is YYEEEE. The CDR3 protein is CASSFGQGGGYGYTF. DNA of the CDR3: TGTGCCAGCAGCTTTGGACAGGGTGGTGGGTATGGCTACACCTTC.

A word on this clone: Other DNA sequences within the sample encode an identical CDR3. The V call is TRBV6-1, the J call TRBJ2-3; D remains unclear. Germline CDR1 and CDR2: MNHNS and SASEGT. There are 14 residues in the CDR3. V gave up 3 bases and J gave up 2 bases, with 9 bases separating them. The CDR3 region has the DNA TGTGCCAGCAGTGAGGTAGGGTACACAGATACGCAGTATTTT. It translates to CASSEVGYTDTQYF.

The chain links TRBV6-5 to TRBJ2-1; the match to TRBD2 covers 7 bases. J lost 8 bases, V lost 7 bases, and 14 bases had no gene match. CDR1 and CDR2 from the germline V gene are MNHEY and SVGAGI. This CDR3 contains 15 residues. As DNA, the CDR3 is TGTGCCAGCATAGGGAGGGGCCTTCATGCTGATGAGCAGTTCTTC. Its protein product is CASIGRGLHADEQFF.

This clone has only a few counts. The chain has TRBV27 and TRBJ1-4, with D unclear. Germline values: CDR1 MNHEY, CDR2 SMNVEV (reference sequence). CDR3 length equals 16 residues. Trimming took 5 bases from V and 0 from J, leaving 13 bases between them. The CDR3 sequence is CASSQYWRATNEKLFF. DNA for the CDR3: TGTGCCAGCAGTCAATATTGGAGGGCAACTAATGAAAAACTGTTTTTT.

J is TRBJ1-2 and V is TRBV9; TRBD1 matches 10 bases. This CDR3 comprises 16 residues. The V and J ends lost 3 bases and 8 bases, in that order; junction bases with no gene match: 13. CDR1 is SGDLS, CDR2 YYNGEE, per germline. The CDR3 DNA follows: TGTGCCAGCAGCGACGAAACCGGGACAGGGGAATACGGCTACACCTTC. Its protein is CASSDETGTGEYGYTF.

The sample holds a few counts of this clone. The genes are TRBV11-3 and TRBJ2-7, with TRBD1 identical over 10 bases. The germline CDR1 and CDR2 sequences are SGHNT and YENEEA. The CDR3 is 14 residues long. The ends lost 6 bases at V and 6 bases at J; junction bases unmatched: 8. This CDR3 reads CASSPGTGVGEQYF. Here the CDR3 DNA reads TGTGCCAGCAGTCCCGGGACAGGGGTGGGCGAGCAGTACTTC.

Details on this clone: Other DNA sequences of this sample code for an identical CDR3. This chain uses TRBV5-1 with TRBJ2-7, with 8 bases that match TRBD2. J was trimmed by 3 bases and V by 1 base; bases with no gene match: 6. Germline V gene sequence: CDR1 SGHRS, CDR2 YFSETQ. The CDR3 length is 15 residues. CDR3 protein: CASSLSTGGNYEQYF. As DNA, the CDR3 is TGCGCCAGCAGCTTGAGTACGGGGGGGAACTACGAGCAGTACTTC.

J is TRBJ1-2 and V is TRBV11-2, with D unresolved. The CDR3 length is 15 residues. The V and J ends lost 0 bases and 4 bases respectively, with 12 bases between them. Germline V CDR1 and CDR2: SGHAT, FQNNGV. The CDR3 DNA reads TGTGCCAGCAGCTTAGAAGGCGTGGACCCCTATGGCTACACCTTC. This encodes CASSLEGVDPYGYTF.

The chain combines TRBV29-1 with TRBJ2-2; TRBD1 aligns across 8 bases. CDR3 length: 14 residues. Per germline, CDR1 SQVTM and CDR2 ANQGSEA. With 8 bases clipped from V and 4 bases from J, the junction kept 9 bases outside the gene matches. In DNA form, the CDR3 reads TGCAGCACTGGACAGGGATTGGGCACCGGGGAGCTGTTTTTT. Amino acid sequence: CSTGQGLGTGELFF.

This clone was recorded a few times. This rearrangement joins TRBV6-2 or TRBV6-3 to TRBJ1-5, with 7 bases aligning to TRBD1. Germline V lookup: CDR1 MNHEY, CDR2 SVGEGT. Trimming took 7 bases from V and 6 from J; bases not matched to a gene: 12. The CDR3 has 15 amino acids. The CDR3 nucleotides are TGTGCCAGCAACCCTCGCGGGGACAGCGGTCAGCCCCAGCATTTT. This codes for CASNPRGDSGQPQHF.